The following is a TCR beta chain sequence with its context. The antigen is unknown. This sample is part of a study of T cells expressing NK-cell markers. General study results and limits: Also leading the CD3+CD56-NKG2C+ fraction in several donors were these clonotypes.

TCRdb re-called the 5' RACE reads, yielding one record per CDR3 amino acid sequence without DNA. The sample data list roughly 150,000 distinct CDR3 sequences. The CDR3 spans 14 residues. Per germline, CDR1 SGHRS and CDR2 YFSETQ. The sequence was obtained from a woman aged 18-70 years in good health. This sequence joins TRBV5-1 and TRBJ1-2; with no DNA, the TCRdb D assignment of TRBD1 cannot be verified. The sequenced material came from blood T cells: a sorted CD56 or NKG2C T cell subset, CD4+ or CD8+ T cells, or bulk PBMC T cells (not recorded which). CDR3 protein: CASSVGPMRDGYTF.